This T cell receptor (beta chain) was sequenced during a study of OX40 agonist ivuxolimab in advanced cancers. Clones were read by immunoSEQ multiplex PCR, and TCRdb kept only the in-frame ones, dropping some. The repertoire has around 80,000 clones, about 80% of them found once; the top ten carry 0.4% to 0.5%. This CDR3 spans 15 amino acids. The germline V and J ends were trimmed by 5 bases and 8 bases, with 18 bases remaining between them. Germline CDR1 is MDHEN and CDR2 is SYDVKM. V and J are TRBV28 and TRBJ1-4; D is perhaps TRBD1 (6 bases). The starting material was CD4+ or CD8+ T cells sorted from blood, obtained in a trial of the OX40 agonist ivuxolimab. This TCR derives from an adult with an advanced solid tumor such as melanoma, head and neck, liver or kidney cancer. CDR3 sequence reads: CASSDTGFRGEKLFF. CDR3 bases: TGTGCCAGCAGTGATACAGGGTTTCGAGGAGAAAAACTGTTTTTT.